Sequencing of this TCR beta chain was carried out in a study of regulatory and conventional T cells in RAG deficiency. V shed 6 bases and J shed 5 bases, with 19 bases lying between them. The CDR3 is 15 residues long. Germline CDR1 is LGHNT and CDR2 is FRNRAP. Regulatory T cells were sorted from blood as CD4+ CD25-high CD127-low cells. The assay was immunoSEQ multiplex PCR, and TCRdb's table has in-frame clones only and misses some. The sample contains about 30,000 clones, around 90% of which appear only once. These sequences were also reported in another study, on regulatory T cells. That investigation notes: The PCR used 52 TRBV and 13 TRBJ primers.

V and J are TRBV12-5 and TRBJ2-5; D is unclear. What was sequenced was Tregs sorted from blood. The clonotype was recovered from a human donor in good health. The chain's CDR3 is CASGIGISPGETQYF. In DNA form, the CDR3 reads TGTGCTAGTGGCATTGGGATCAGCCCCGGGGAGACCCAGTACTTC.